The clone carrying this T cell receptor (beta chain) is deemed medium-sized by its frequency. The read is 3 residues too short to cover the CDR3 end, so that end is filled in from the germline J gene. Mixed chimerism was transient after nonmyeloablative marrow transplants from related graft donors. TCRdb keeps only in-frame clones here, not all; method: immunoSEQ multiplex PCR. The sample's table shows some 30,000 clones. The CDR3 covers 11 residues. In germline, CDR1 is DFQATT, CDR2 SNEGSKA (reference sequence). The V gene lost 4 bases and the J gene lost 2 bases, with 5 bases spanning the gap. This record comes from a study of Tregs in tolerant kidney transplant recipients.

This chain connects TRBV20-1 to TRBJ1-2; D is undetermined. The clonotype was recovered from a human patient who received a combined kidney and bone marrow transplant. The T cells may come from the graft donor. The sample here was CD4+ T cells from blood (PBMCs), taken 24 months after the transplant. The CDR3 reads CSAKQNYGYTF. The sequenced part of the CDR3 DNA is TGCAGTGCTAAGCAAAACTATGGC.